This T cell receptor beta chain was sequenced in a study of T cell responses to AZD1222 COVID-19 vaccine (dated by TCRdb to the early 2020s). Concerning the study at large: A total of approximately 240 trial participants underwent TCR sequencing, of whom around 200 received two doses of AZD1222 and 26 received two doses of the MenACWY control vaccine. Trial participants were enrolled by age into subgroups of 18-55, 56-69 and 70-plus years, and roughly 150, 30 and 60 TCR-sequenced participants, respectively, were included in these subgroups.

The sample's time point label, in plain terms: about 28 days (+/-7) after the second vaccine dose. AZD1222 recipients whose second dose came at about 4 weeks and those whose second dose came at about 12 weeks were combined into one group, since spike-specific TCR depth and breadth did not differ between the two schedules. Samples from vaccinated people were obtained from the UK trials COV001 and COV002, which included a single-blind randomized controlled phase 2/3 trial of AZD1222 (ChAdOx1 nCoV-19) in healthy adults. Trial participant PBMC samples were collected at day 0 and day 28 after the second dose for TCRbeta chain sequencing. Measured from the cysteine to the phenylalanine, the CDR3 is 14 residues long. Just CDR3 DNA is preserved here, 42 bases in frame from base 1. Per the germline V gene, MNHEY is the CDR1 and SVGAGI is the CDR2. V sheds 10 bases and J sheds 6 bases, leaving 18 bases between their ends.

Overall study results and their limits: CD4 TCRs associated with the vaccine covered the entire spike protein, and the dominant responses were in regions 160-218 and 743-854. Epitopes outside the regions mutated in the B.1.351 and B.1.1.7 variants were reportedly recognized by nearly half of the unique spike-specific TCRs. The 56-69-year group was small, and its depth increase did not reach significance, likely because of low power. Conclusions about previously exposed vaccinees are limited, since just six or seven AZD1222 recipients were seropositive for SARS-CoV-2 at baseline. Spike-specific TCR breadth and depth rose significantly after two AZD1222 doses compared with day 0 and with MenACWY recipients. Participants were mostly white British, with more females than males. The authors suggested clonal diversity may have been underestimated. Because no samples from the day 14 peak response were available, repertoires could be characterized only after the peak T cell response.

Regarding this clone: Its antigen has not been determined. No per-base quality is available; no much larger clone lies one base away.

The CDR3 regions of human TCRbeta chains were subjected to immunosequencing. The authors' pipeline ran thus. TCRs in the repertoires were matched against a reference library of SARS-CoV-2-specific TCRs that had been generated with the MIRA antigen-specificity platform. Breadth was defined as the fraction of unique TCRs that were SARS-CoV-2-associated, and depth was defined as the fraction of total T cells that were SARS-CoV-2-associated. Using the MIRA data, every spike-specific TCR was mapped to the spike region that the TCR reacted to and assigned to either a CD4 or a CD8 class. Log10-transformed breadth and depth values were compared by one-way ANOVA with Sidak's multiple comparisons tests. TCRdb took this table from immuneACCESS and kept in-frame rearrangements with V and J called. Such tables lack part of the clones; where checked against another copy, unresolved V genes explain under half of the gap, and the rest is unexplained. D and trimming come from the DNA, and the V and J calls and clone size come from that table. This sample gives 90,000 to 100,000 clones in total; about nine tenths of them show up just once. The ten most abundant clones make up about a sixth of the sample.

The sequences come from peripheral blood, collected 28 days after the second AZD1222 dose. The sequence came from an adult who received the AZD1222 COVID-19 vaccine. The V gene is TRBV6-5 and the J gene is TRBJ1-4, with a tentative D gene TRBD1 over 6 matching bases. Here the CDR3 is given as CATSYWDTDEKLFF. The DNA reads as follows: TGTGCCACTTCGTACTGGGACACGGATGAAAAACTGTTTTTT.